The clone carrying this T cell receptor (beta chain) was seen more than once but under ten times. The antigen remains undetermined. This sample is drawn from a study of T-cell reconstitution after alpha-beta-depleted transplantation in children. Study-level findings and limits: Reportedly, alpha-beta T cells present about two months post-transplant originated from several hundred expanded clones of graft origin.

The CDR3 is made up of 14 amino acids. The V gene's germline CDR1 is SGHKS and CDR2 YYEKEE (reference sequence). J lost 2 bases, V lost 2 bases, and 1 base had no gene match. Preparation of the TCRbeta library was carried out with unique molecular identifiers. One entry per CDR3 protein, called by TCRdb with MiXCR from the PCR reads. The table records around 190,000 distinct CDR3 sequences, approximately 7% of them present only once. This chain uses TRBV5-5 with TRBJ2-1; 7 bases agree with TRBD1. The receptor's source is a boy between 2 and 15 years old with acute lymphoblastic leukemia, due to receive a stem cell transplant. This sample comprised PBMCs, obtained before TCRalphabeta/CD19-depleted stem cell transplant. The CDR3, as DNA: TGTGCCAGCAGCTTCGACAGGGCCTACAATGAGCAGTTCTTC. This gives the protein CASSFDRAYNEQFF.